This passage covers 27 T cell receptor beta chains from one sample sequenced in a study of response to subunit inactivated influenza vaccine. From the RT-PCR reads, TCRdb called clonotypes with MiXCR, one entry per CDR3 protein. The table includes 500,000 to 550,000 distinct CDR3 sequences, 6.5% to 8% detected once. The specimen comprised PBMCs from blood, sampled around 25 months after vaccination. The receptors derive from a man in his fifties or sixties who received an inactivated influenza vaccine.

In this sample, this clonotype turned up a few times. The rearrangement uses TRBV6-5 and TRBJ1-1; possibly TRBD1 for D (6 bases). V lost 2 bases to trimming and J lost 8 bases, with 12 bases between them. The CDR3 totals 13 residues. Germline CDR1 is MNHEY and CDR2 is SVGAGI. The chain's CDR3 is CASSYRAGAEAFF. The CDR3 coding sequence is TGTGCCAGCAGTTACCGCGCAGGGGCAGAAGCTTTCTTT.

This clonotype appeared a few times. The chain links TRBV7-9 to TRBJ2-7; D perhaps matches TRBD1 (6 bases). Per germline, CDR1 SEHNR and CDR2 FQNEAQ (reference sequence). The CDR3 loop spans 12 amino acids. Trimming pared 5 bases from V and 6 bases from J, leaving 11 bases between. CDR3 sequence reads: CASSGQRPEQYF. CDR3 DNA: TGTGCCAGCAGCGGACAGAGGCCCGAGCAGTACTTC. Combining the CDR3 with reference TRBV7-9 and TRBJ2-7 gives the whole variable domain DTGVSQNPRHKITKRGQNVTFRCDPISEHNRLYWYRQTLGQGPEFLTYFQNEAQLEKSRLLSDRFSAERPKGSFSTLEIQRTEQGDSAMYLCASSGQRPEQYFGPGTRLTVT.

This clonotype occurred many times. The V and J genes are TRBV12-3 or TRBV12-4 and TRBJ2-7; TRBD1 or TRBD2 may be the D gene (5 bases each). Trimming shortened V by 6 bases and J by 7 bases, and 22 bases separated the two germline ends. The CDR3 is 15 amino acids. The CDR3 DNA sequence: TGTGCCAGCAGCCAGAAGGGACCGCCGCTCTTTGAGCAGTACTTC. It encodes CASSQKGPPLFEQYF.

The table lists this clonotype with many counts. A read error may produce the germline difference seen at one junction end. V is TRBV9 and J is TRBJ2-1; D call uncertain. This CDR3 is built from 14 residues. From germline, CDR1 is SGDLS and CDR2 YYNGEE. DNA of the CDR3: TGTGCCAGCAGCGCCCTGAACTCCAACAATGAGCAGTTCTTC. Its protein is CASSALNSNNEQFF.

This clonotype was counted between two and nine times. V gene TRBV20-1 combines with J gene TRBJ2-2; D ambiguous. CDR1 and CDR2 from the germline V gene are DFQATT and SNEGSKA (reference sequence). V was clipped by 0 bases and J by 6 bases, with 5 bases between them. CDR3 length: 12 residues. CDR3 DNA sequence: TGCAGTGCTAGAGATGGCCCCGGGGAGCTGTTTTTT. This gives the protein CSARDGPGELFF.

This clonotype appeared many times. The chain has TRBV12-3 or TRBV12-4 and TRBJ2-7; D is unclear. The CDR3 has 11 amino acids. Trimming took off 5 bases at V and 3 bases at J, with 5 bases between the two ends. The CDR3: CASSTFYEQYF. As DNA, the CDR3 is TGTGCCAGCAGTACATTCTACGAGCAGTACTTC.

In its sample, this clonotype was seen many times. V usage is TRBV20-1 and J usage is TRBJ2-1; 14 bases agree with TRBD2. Germline-derived CDR1 and CDR2 are DFQATT and SNEGSKA (reference sequence). The CDR3 is made up of 14 amino acids. With V trimmed by 3 bases and J by 10 bases, 5 bases remained unmatched. The CDR3 protein is CSARRTSGRNEQFF. The DNA for the CDR3 is TGCAGTGCTAGGCGGACTAGCGGGAGGAACGAGCAGTTCTTC.

The chain joins TRBV12-3 or TRBV12-4 to TRBJ2-2; no firm D call. This CDR3 comprises 16 residues. Trimming left V 5 bases short and J 2 bases short, with 15 bases between. CDR3 nucleotides: TGTGCCAGCAGTCGTAGGTCAACTCTTAACACCGGGGAGCTGTTTTTT. Protein: CASSRRSTLNTGELFF.

This clonotype was observed a few times. The J gene is TRBJ2-1, the V gene TRBV28, with no clear D. This CDR3 has 16 residues. The ends were cut back, 5 bases at V and 4 bases at J, with 18 bases in the middle. Per germline, CDR1 MDHEN and CDR2 SYDVKM. CDR3 region: CASSRNSDLKYNEQFF. CDR3 bases: TGTGCCAGCAGTAGAAATTCCGACCTGAAATACAATGAGCAGTTCTTC.

This chain joins TRBV3-1 and TRBJ2-1; TRBD2 aligns across 7 bases. J was trimmed by 6 bases and V by 1 base; bases with no gene match: 3. The germline V gene has CDR1 LGHDT and CDR2 YNNKEL (reference sequence). The CDR3 is 14 amino acids. The CDR3 is CASSQAGTTNEQFF. CDR3 nucleotides: TGTGCCAGCAGCCAAGCGGGGACTACCAATGAGCAGTTCTTC.

This clonotype occurred a few times. The CDR3 loop is CASTTYSIPDTGELFF. In nucleotides, the CDR3 is TGCGCCAGCACCACCTATAGTATCCCTGACACCGGGGAGCTGTTTTTT. This rearrangement joins TRBV4-1 to TRBJ2-2; D is uncertain. The CDR3 has 16 amino acids. Germline V gives CDR1 MGHRA, CDR2 YSYEKL. Trimming left V 7 bases short and J 3 bases short, with 18 bases between.

The genes are TRBV20-1 and TRBJ2-7; the D gene is possibly TRBD2 (6 bases). Trimming took 8 bases from V and 1 from J, leaving 21 bases between them. CDR3 length equals 15 residues. CDR1 is DFQATT and CDR2 is SNEGSKA in the germline V gene (reference sequence). CDR3 region: CSTEGPAGHSYEQYF. The DNA for the CDR3 is TGCAGTACTGAGGGGCCAGCGGGCCATTCCTACGAGCAGTACTTC.

The rearrangement uses TRBV5-6 and TRBJ1-2, with TRBD1 as a possible D gene (5 bases). The germline V and J ends were trimmed by 1 base and 2 bases, with 12 bases remaining between them. Per the germline V gene, CDR1 is SGHDT and CDR2 is YYEEEE. CDR3 length: 15 amino acids. CDR3 bases: TGTGCCAGCAGCTTGCAGGGAGGGCCGAACTATGGCTACACCTTC. Translating gives CASSLQGGPNYGYTF. Full variable domain (rest looked up from reference TRBV5-6 and TRBJ1-2): DAGVTQSPTHLIKTRGQQVTLRCSPKSGHDTVSWYQQALGQGPQFIFQYYEEEERQRGNFPDRFSGHQFPNYSSELNVNALLLGDSALYLCASSLQGGPNYGYTFGSGTRLTVV.

This clonotype has a handful of counts. This chain joins TRBV6-5 and TRBJ2-7; the D is unclear. V was trimmed by 3 bases and J by 2 bases, leaving 5 bases between them. CDR1 and CDR2 (germline): MNHEY, SVGAGI. The CDR3 covers 12 residues. The CDR3 spells CASSYGPYEQYF. The CDR3 region has the DNA TGTGCCAGCAGTTATGGCCCCTACGAGCAGTACTTC.

The chain recombines TRBV14 with TRBJ2-5; no clear D. Germline-derived CDR1 and CDR2 are SGHDN and FVKESK. The CDR3 loop spans 13 amino acids. Trimming cost V 1 base and J 5 bases, with 8 bases left between them. The CDR3 DNA reads TGTGCCAGCAGCCAAGGCCACTGGGAGACCCAGTACTTC. Its translation is CASSQGHWETQYF.

Only a few counts were recorded for this clonotype. The J gene is TRBJ2-7, the V gene TRBV19, with 8 nucleotides matching TRBD1. Unmatched junction bases numbered 6, after V lost 3 bases and J lost 2 bases. Germline V gene lookup returns CDR1 LNHDA and CDR2 SQIVND (reference sequence). CDR3 length: 15 residues. In nucleotides, the CDR3 is TGTGCCAGTAGTATCAAGGGGACAGGACCCTACGAGCAGTACTTC. Translated, it gives CASSIKGTGPYEQYF.

The table lists this clonotype with a few counts. The CDR3 sequence: CAISPNGGEYNEQFF. The CDR3 coding sequence is TGTGCCATCAGTCCCAATGGGGGGGAATACAATGAGCAGTTCTTC. This chain joins TRBV10-3 and TRBJ2-1, with 7 positions matching TRBD2. The CDR3 runs to 15 residues. Germline V gene sequence: CDR1 ENHRY, CDR2 SYGVKD. With V trimmed by 5 bases and J by 4 bases, 8 bases remained unmatched.

In its sample, this clonotype was seen many times. The J gene is TRBJ1-3, the V gene TRBV9; D possibly corresponds to TRBD1 (6 bases). Germline V gene lookup returns CDR1 SGDLS and CDR2 YYNGEE. V shed 2 bases and J shed 0 bases, with 12 bases lying between them. CDR3 size: 16 residues. CDR3 loop: CASSVGTPLSGNTIYF. In nucleotides, the CDR3 is TGTGCCAGCAGCGTCGGGACACCCCTCTCTGGAAACACCATATATTTT.

The chain combines TRBV25-1 with TRBJ1-4; D is ambiguous. The CDR3 totals 14 residues. The germline CDR1 and CDR2 sequences are MGHDK and SYGVNS. The V end lost 5 bases, the J end lost 8 bases, and 15 bases lay between the germline ends. The DNA for the CDR3 is TGTGCCAGCAGTAACGGCGGGGATCCCGAAAAACTGTTTTTT. This encodes CASSNGGDPEKLFF.

In its sample, this clonotype was seen a few times. This chain links TRBV20-1 with TRBJ1-5; D is ambiguous. Germline values: CDR1 DFQATT, CDR2 SNEGSKA (reference sequence). V shed 5 bases and J shed 3 bases, with 11 bases lying between them. The CDR3 is 13 residues long. In nucleotides, the CDR3 is TGCAGTGCTCAGGAGGAAAACAATCAGCCCCAGCATTTT. Translation: CSAQEENNQPQHF.

This chain uses TRBV27 with TRBJ1-5; possible D gene TRBD1, 5 bases. The CDR3 consists of 14 residues. The V end lost 5 bases, the J end lost 8 bases, and 16 bases lay between the germline ends. Germline CDR1 MNHEY, CDR2 SMNVEV (reference sequence). CDR3 nucleotide sequence: TGTGCCAGCAGTAAACGGGGCCGGGAGAAGCCCCAGCATTTT. Translating it yields CASSKRGREKPQHF.

This clonotype turned up a few times. The genes are TRBV23-1 and TRBJ2-7; D tentatively reads TRBD1 or TRBD2 (5 bases each). TRBV23-1 is an ORF; its function is uncertain. The CDR3 spans 14 residues. With 4 bases removed from V and 0 bases from J, the gap between germline ends came to 10 bases. The CDR3 nucleotides are TGCGCCAGCAGTCGGGGGATTCCCTCCTACGAGCAGTACTTC. It is translated as CASSRGIPSYEQYF.

The DNA of the CDR3 is TGTGCCAGCAGCCACGCTATTCAGGGCCCCCTCAACAATGAGCAGTTCTTC. Translated, it gives CASSHAIQGPLNNEQFF. This chain joins TRBV3-1 and TRBJ2-1, with D maybe TRBD1 (5 bases). V was trimmed by 3 bases and J by 5 bases, leaving 20 bases between them. This CDR3 comprises 17 residues. Germline V gene data show CDR1 as LGHDT and CDR2 as YNNKEL (reference sequence).

This rearrangement joins TRBV12-3 or TRBV12-4 to TRBJ1-1, with no clear D. This CDR3 is 14 amino acids long. V lost 5 bases and J 2 bases, leaving 12 bases between the germline ends. The CDR3 bases are TGTGCCAGCAGTGAGACACAGCTCAACACTGAAGCTTTCTTT. Translation: CASSETQLNTEAFF.

The chain combines TRBV18 with TRBJ1-6; D is unresolved. V was trimmed by 5 bases and J by 8 bases, leaving 10 bases between them. CDR1 is KGHSH, CDR2 LQKENI, per germline. This CDR3 has 13 residues. The CDR3 protein is CASSTIEDSPLHF. CDR3 DNA sequence: TGTGCCAGCTCAACGATAGAGGATTCACCCCTCCACTTT.

The sample holds one count of this clonotype. The junction and the germline gene differ at one end; a read error may be behind it. The rearrangement links TRBV5-1 to TRBJ2-6; tentative D call: TRBD1 (5 bases). Germline V gene lookup returns CDR1 SGHRS and CDR2 YFSETQ. The CDR3 runs 16 residues. The CDR3 DNA sequence: TGCGCCAGCAGCTTGAGGTCTCGCTCTGGGGCCAACGTCCTGTCTTTC. The encoded protein is CASSLRSRSGANVLSF.

In this sample, this clonotype turned up many times. This sequence joins TRBV7-2 and TRBJ1-1; TRBD1 matches at 10 bases. The V segment lost 5 bases and the J segment 3 bases; nucleotides outside the gene matches: 6. The CDR3 runs 15 residues. CDR1 and CDR2 (germline): SGHTA, FQGNSA. For the CDR3, the DNA is TGTGCCAGCAGCCGGACAGGGGGTTGGTACACTGAAGCTTTCTTT. Encoded protein: CASSRTGGWYTEAFF.